This TCR beta chain derives from a study of beta chain features in type 1 diabetes. Study information: Examination of sorted cells across all samples involved roughly 100 million cells. Study outcomes and limitations: Type 1 diabetes patients had moderately but significantly shorter TCRB CDR3s in all four CD4+ subsets. VDJ junctions from patients with type 1 diabetes contained fewer insertions and more deletions.

Comment on this clone: What it recognizes is unknown.

The CDR3 consists of 12 residues. V dropped 5 bases and J dropped 0 bases, with 5 bases sitting between them. Germline-derived CDR1 and CDR2 are MNHEY and SVGAGI. Expressed TCRB transcripts got sequenced, as all isolated RNA was reverse transcribed. For naive, central memory and regulatory T cell samples, reads averaged approximately 3.6 million. TCRdb keeps only in-frame clones here, not all; method: immunoSEQ multiplex PCR. The data hold roughly 610,000 clones, with roughly a sixth observed a single time. J is TRBJ2-7 and V is TRBV6-5; D is ambiguous. The sequence derives from a man between 18 and 35 years old in good health. The sample comprised naive CD4+ T cells from blood. This CDR3 reads CASSHGSYEQYF. The CDR3 nucleotides read TGTGCCAGCAGTCACGGCTCCTACGAGCAGTACTTC.